A selection of T cell receptor beta chains follows, all from one sample in a study of shared clonotypes between healthy human individuals. Generated by immunoSEQ multiplex PCR, the TCRdb table keeps only in-frame clones and is missing some. The sample includes 2 million to 2.5 million clones, about 94% of them seen just once. Sequenced input: naive CD4+ T cells sorted from blood. The source of these receptors is a man aged 18 to 30 in good health. Both conserved end residues are part of each CDR3. The D gene is left open where the match is weak. Expanded clones get a size class; other rows say once, few or many, or leave the size out.

J	V	size	D	CDR3	DNA
TRBJ2-7	TRBV6-5	-	TRBD1	CASQGQGGEQYF	TGTGCCAGCCAGGGACAGGGCGGCGAGCAGTACTTC
TRBJ2-3	TRBV27	-	TRBD1	CASSRDRVSTDTQYF	TGTGCCAGCAGTCGGGACAGGGTTAGCACAGATACGCAGTATTTT
TRBJ2-1	TRBV5-4	-	TRBD1	CASSTAGTEVNEQFF	TGTGCCAGCAGCACCGCCGGGACAGAAGTCAATGAGCAGTTCTTC
TRBJ2-2	TRBV9	-	-	CASSVSDFSRELFF	TGTGCCAGCAGCGTGTCTGACTTTAGCCGGGAGCTGTTTTTT
TRBJ2-7	TRBV7-2	-	TRBD2	CASSLGGLKYEQYF	TGTGCCAGCAGCTTGGGGGGACTAAAGTACGAGCAGTACTTC
TRBJ2-5	TRBV2	-	TRBD2	CASSMRPSGSPRYF	TGTGCCAGCTCCATGCGGCCTAGCGGGAGCCCCCGGTACTTC
TRBJ2-5	TRBV6-5	-	TRBD1	CASSYPGQGSETQYF	TGTGCCAGCAGTTACCCGGGACAGGGTTCTGAGACCCAGTACTTC
TRBJ2-7	TRBV6-5	-	-	CASSPLGDPTYEQYF	TGTGCCAGCAGCCCCCTGGGCGATCCGACCTACGAGCAGTACTTC
TRBJ2-7	TRBV7-6	-	-	CASSLVSAGSYEQYF	TGTGCCAGCAGCTTAGTTTCCGCAGGCTCCTACGAGCAGTACTTC
TRBJ1-3	TRBV18	-	-	CASSPPTYLGNTIYF	TGTGCCAGCTCACCACCGACTTATCTTGGAAACACCATATATTTT
TRBJ1-6	TRBV2	-	-	CASSAGGRGNSPLHF	TGTGCCAGCAGTGCCGGGGGGCGGGGTAATTCACCCCTCCACTTT
TRBJ2-7	TRBV9	-	TRBD1	CASSERGGQGGEQYF	TGTGCCAGCAGCGAAAGAGGGGGACAGGGGGGCGAGCAGTACTTC
TRBJ2-1	TRBV5-1	-	TRBD2	CASTFLAGGFGEQFF	TGCGCCAGCACCTTCCTAGCGGGAGGGTTCGGTGAGCAGTTCTTC
TRBJ2-7	TRBV4-2	-	-	CASSQTPSTPYEQYF	TGTGCCAGCAGCCAAACTCCTTCCACTCCCTACGAGCAGTACTTC
TRBJ1-6	TRBV5-4	once	-	CASSFGKESPLHF	TGTGCCAGCAGCTTTGGTAAGGAGTCACCCCTCCACTTT
TRBJ2-5	TRBV30	-	TRBD2	CAFSRTSGMETQYF	TGTGCCTTCTCTCGGACTAGCGGTATGGAGACCCAGTACTTC
TRBJ1-1	TRBV5-1	-	-	CASSWDTFMNTEAFF	TGCGCCAGCAGCTGGGACACTTTCATGAACACTGAAGCTTTCTTT
TRBJ1-2	TRBV5-4	few	-	CASSLGTVGYTF	TGTGCCAGCAGCTTGGGGACGGTAGGCTACACCTTC
TRBJ1-1	TRBV18	-	-	CASSRNRQEEAFF	TGTGCCAGCTCCCGTAACAGGCAAGAGGAAGCTTTCTTT
TRBJ2-7	TRBV7-9	once	TRBD2	CASSLTLAGVPFEQYF	TGTGCCAGCAGCTTAACGCTAGCGGGGGTGCCTTTCGAGCAGTACTTC
TRBJ2-2	TRBV6-5	-	TRBD1	CASSLGDRATGELFF	TGTGCCAGCAGCTTGGGGGACAGGGCCACCGGGGAGCTGTTTTTT
TRBJ1-4	TRBV5-1	once	TRBD1	CASSQGTGYEKLFF	TGCGCCAGCAGCCAAGGGACAGGGTATGAAAAACTGTTTTTT
TRBJ2-2	TRBV27	-	TRBD2	CASSVRTSAHGELFF	TGTGCCAGCAGCGTGCGGACTAGTGCTCACGGGGAGCTGTTTTTT
TRBJ1-1	TRBV7-2	-	-	CASSLDRYTEAFF	TGTGCCAGCAGCTTAGACAGGTACACTGAAGCTTTCTTT
TRBJ2-7	TRBV6-1	-	-	CASSEASLSSTSSYEQYF	TGTGCCAGCAGTGAAGCTTCTTTGAGTAGCACGAGCTCCTACGAGCAGTACTTC
TRBJ2-1	TRBV6-4	-	TRBD2	CASSFSGGEQFF	TGTGCCAGCAGCTTCTCGGGGGGTGAGCAGTTCTTC
TRBJ1-6	TRBV10-1	-	TRBD1	CASSPGQDGNSPLHF	TGCGCCAGCAGCCCTGGACAGGACGGGAATTCACCCCTCCACTTT
TRBJ1-1	TRBV30	-	-	CAWKRHTEAFF	TGTGCCTGGAAACGACATACTGAAGCTTTCTTT
TRBJ2-7	TRBV19	-	TRBD1	CASSPPLGQGAREQYF	TGTGCCAGTAGTCCTCCTCTAGGACAGGGGGCGAGAGAGCAGTACTTC
TRBJ1-2	TRBV7-9	few	-	CASSLSRDGYGYTF	TGTGCCAGCAGCTTAAGCCGGGACGGCTATGGCTACACCTTC
TRBJ1-2	TRBV5-1	-	-	CASSHTGGAGYTF	TGCGCCAGCAGCCACACGGGGGGCGCTGGCTACACCTTC
TRBJ1-2	TRBV2	-	TRBD1	CASSSDRGEGYTF	TGTGCCAGCTCTAGCGACAGGGGCGAAGGCTACACCTTC
TRBJ2-7	TRBV18	-	-	CASSPTQGSSYEQYF	TGTGCCAGCTCACCAACCCAGGGTAGCTCCTACGAGCAGTACTTC
TRBJ1-1	TRBV7-2	-	-	CASSTGRDTEAFF	TGTGCCAGCAGCACCGGACGGGACACTGAAGCTTTCTTT
TRBJ2-7	TRBV6-1	-	TRBD1	CASSEAPRGYEQYF	TGTGCCAGCAGTGAAGCCCCCAGGGGGTACGAGCAGTACTTC
TRBJ2-7	TRBV2	-	-	CASSGYRVHSYEQYF	TGTGCCAGCAGTGGTTACAGGGTTCACTCCTACGAGCAGTACTTC
TRBJ2-5	TRBV5-6	-	TRBD1	CASSGQGETQYF	TGTGCCAGCAGTGGACAGGGAGAGACCCAGTACTTC
TRBJ2-3	TRBV11-2	-	-	CASSTLDRRGSTDTQYF	TGTGCCAGCAGCACCCTGGACAGGCGGGGAAGCACAGATACGCAGTATTTT
TRBJ2-5	TRBV10-3	-	TRBD2	CAISGGETQYF	TGTGCCATTAGCGGGGGAGAGACCCAGTACTTC
TRBJ1-4	TRBV5-6	-	-	CASSHYRVVNEKLFF	TGTGCCAGCAGCCACTACAGGGTGGTTAATGAAAAACTGTTTTTT
TRBJ2-3	TRBV30	-	TRBD2	CAWSVVWREGFSTGRDTQYF	TGTGCCTGGAGTGTAGTGTGGCGGGAGGGCTTTTCTACAGGCAGAGATACGCAGTATTTT
TRBJ1-1	TRBV29-1	-	-	CSVQGIANTEAFF	TGCAGCGTTCAAGGTATTGCGAACACTGAAGCTTTCTTT
TRBJ1-3	TRBV5-1	-	-	CASSSGTERNTIYF	TGCGCCAGCAGCTCCGGGACGGAGAGAAACACCATATATTTT
TRBJ1-2	TRBV7-2	-	-	CASSLAKQVYGYTF	TGTGCCAGCAGCTTAGCGAAACAGGTCTATGGCTACACCTTC
TRBJ1-5	TRBV7-8	-	-	CASSSQARNSNQPQHF	TGTGCCAGCAGCTCCCAAGCCAGGAATAGCAATCAGCCCCAGCATTTT
TRBJ2-3	TRBV5-1	-	TRBD2	CASSLDSSGTTDTQYF	TGCGCCAGCAGCTTGGATTCTAGCGGGACCACAGATACGCAGTATTTT
TRBJ2-1	TRBV7-9	once	TRBD2	CASSPTSGNHNEQFF	TGTGCCAGCAGCCCCACTAGCGGGAACCACAATGAGCAGTTCTTC
TRBJ2-7	TRBV6-1	-	-	CASSENLYEQYF	TGTGCCAGCAGTGAAAATCTGTACGAGCAGTACTTC
TRBJ2-5	TRBV25-1	-	-	CASSVTETQYF	TGTGCCAGCAGTGTAACAGAGACCCAGTACTTC